This entry features one T cell receptor (beta chain) sequence. Some clones are missing from TCRdb's copy, which holds only in-frame ones; the method was immunoSEQ multiplex PCR. The sample shows some 130,000 clones, approximately 90% of them seen only once. V lost 5 bases and J 2 bases, leaving 13 bases between the germline ends. This CDR3 region has 15 residues. Germline-derived CDR1 and CDR2 are MNHEY and SMNVEV (reference sequence). The data derive from a study of T cell responses to AZD1222 COVID-19 vaccine. Sequenced material: peripheral blood, taken on day 0 of AZD1222 vaccination. This TCR was sampled from an adult in good health. This chain joins TRBV27 and TRBJ1-5, with D possibly matching TRBD1 (6 bases). The CDR3 sequence: CASSLQGLGNQPQHF. The DNA of the CDR3 is TGTGCCAGCAGTCTACAGGGACTCGGCAATCAGCCCCAGCATTTT.